These 8 T cell receptor beta chains came from one sample sequenced in a study of shared clonotypes between healthy human individuals. Sequencing was performed with immunoSEQ multiplex PCR; in TCRdb, only in-frame clones are kept and a portion is missing. Here the sample spans about 2 million clones, 85% to 95% being singletons. The sequencing sample was made of naive CD4+ T cells sorted from blood. The subset was: CD45RA+ positively selected. These receptor sequences come from a man between 18 and 35 years old in good health.

The CDR3: CASSDSGQGGTGELFF. Written as DNA, the CDR3 is TGCGCCAGCAGTGACTCGGGACAGGGAGGAACCGGGGAGCTGTTTTTT. This chain uses TRBV10-1 with TRBJ2-2; 9 positions agree with TRBD1. The junction had 7 bases not matched to a gene; V was cut back by 3 bases and J by 5 bases. The V gene's germline CDR1 is WNHNN and CDR2 SYGVQD (reference sequence). The CDR3 runs to 16 residues.

The rearrangement uses TRBV9 and TRBJ1-5, with a possible D match to TRBD1 (6 bases). V lost 0 bases to trimming and J lost 7 bases, with 14 bases between them. Germline-derived CDR1 and CDR2 are SGDLS and YYNGEE. The CDR3 covers 15 residues. Here the CDR3 DNA reads TGTGCCAGCAGCGTAGGGGAAGCAGGGGTCCAGCCCCAGCATTTT. Translating gives CASSVGEAGVQPQHF.

Of note for this clone: Other DNA sequences in the sample encode the same CDR3. The V and J genes are TRBV4-1 and TRBJ2-7; D remains ambiguous. V lost 0 bases to trimming and J lost 0 bases, with 9 bases between them. From germline, CDR1 is MGHRA and CDR2 YSYEKL. The CDR3 spans 15 residues. This CDR3 reads CASSQDLLSSYEQYF. CDR3 DNA sequence: TGCGCCAGCAGCCAAGATCTCCTTAGCTCCTACGAGCAGTACTTC.

This chain joins TRBV27 and TRBJ2-1; 9 bases agree with TRBD2. The CDR3 length is 14 residues. Trimming at V came to 6 bases and at J to 3 bases, leaving 3 bases not matched to a gene. Germline lookup yields CDR1 MNHEY and CDR2 SMNVEV (reference sequence). Here the CDR3 DNA reads TGTGCCAGCAGGAATAGCGGGAGCTACAATGAGCAGTTCTTC. Translated, it gives CASRNSGSYNEQFF.

The gene calls are TRBV2 and TRBJ2-2; a possible D gene is TRBD2 (5 bases). The CDR3 length is 12 residues. Trimming stripped 7 bases from V and 5 bases from J, with 8 bases between. Looked up from germline, CDR1 is SNHLY and CDR2 is FYNNEI. DNA of the CDR3: TGTGCCAGCACCCCGGGGACCGGGGAGCTGTTTTTT. Translating gives CASTPGTGELFF.

The genes are TRBV7-2 and TRBJ2-3; TRBD2 matches 11 bases. This CDR3 is 16 amino acids long. CDR1 and CDR2 (germline): SGHTA, FQGNSA. The J segment lost 2 bases and the V segment lost 2 bases, leaving 3 bases of the junction unmatched. As DNA, the CDR3 is TGTGCCAGCAGCTTAACTAGCGGGAGCGTCACAGATACGCAGTATTTT. Encoded protein: CASSLTSGSVTDTQYF.

With respect to this clone: In the same sample, other DNA sequences code for this CDR3. The chain combines TRBV5-4 with TRBJ2-7; perhaps TRBD2 as D (6 bases). This CDR3 contains 13 residues. Per the germline V gene, CDR1 is SGHNT and CDR2 is YYREEE (reference sequence). Trimming took off 0 bases at V and 4 bases at J, with 8 bases between the two ends. The chain's CDR3 is CASSLDGGYEQYF. The CDR3, as DNA: TGTGCCAGCAGCTTGGACGGGGGTTACGAGCAGTACTTC.

V is TRBV5-4 and J is TRBJ2-7; D is unresolved. The CDR3 has 16 residues. Germline V gives CDR1 SGHNT, CDR2 YYREEE (reference sequence). V was clipped by 1 base and J by 0 bases, with 14 bases between them. The CDR3 spells CASSLTRGSSSYEQYF. The CDR3 DNA reads as TGTGCCAGCAGCTTGACCCGAGGCTCAAGCTCCTACGAGCAGTACTTC.